The 23 T cell receptor beta chains below come from one sample, sequenced in a study of radiotherapy plus CTLA-4 blockade in lung cancer. TCRdb's table, derived via immunoSEQ multiplex PCR, lists solely in-frame clones and lacks some. In the table there are roughly 76,000 clones, 70% to 85% of which are singletons. The sample consisted of peripheral blood, taken from a patient treated with radiotherapy plus ipilimumab. Every receptor here comes from a human donor with non-small cell lung cancer whose response to radiotherapy plus ipilimumab could not be evaluated.

The rearrangement links TRBV7-2 to TRBJ1-6; 11 nucleotides line up with TRBD1. After removal of 4 bases from V and 10 bases from J, the junction contained 3 bases not matched to a gene. The CDR3 runs to 14 residues. Germline V gene lookup returns CDR1 SGHTA and CDR2 FQGNSA. CDR3 sequence reads: CASSSRTGGSPLHF. CDR3 sequence (DNA): TGTGCCAGCAGCTCCCGGACAGGGGGCTCACCCCTCCACTTT. Full variable domain (missing parts from reference TRBV7-2 and TRBJ1-6): GAGVSQSPSNKVTEKGKDVELRCDPISGHTALYWYRQSLGQGLEFLIYFQGNSAPDKSGLPSDRFSAERTGGSVSTLTIQRTQQEDSAVYLCASSSRTGGSPLHFGNGTRLTVT.

This chain links TRBV6-5 with TRBJ2-7; D is unresolved. CDR3 length: 13 amino acids. Trimming removed 2 bases from V and 6 bases from J, with 11 bases in between. The germline gives CDR1 MNHEY, CDR2 SVGAGI. The CDR3 sequence is CASSYHTATEQYF. As DNA, the CDR3 is TGTGCCAGCAGTTACCATACAGCTACCGAGCAGTACTTC.

This clone was counted only a few times. The chain is built from TRBV7-8 and TRBJ2-1; TRBD1 aligns across 9 bases. Germline V gives CDR1 SGHVS, CDR2 FQNEAQ. The V gene end was trimmed by 5 bases and the J gene end by 7 bases; junction bases not matched to a gene: 9. The CDR3 length is 15 residues. CDR3 loop: CASSGWTGATNEQFF. The DNA for the CDR3 is TGTGCCAGCAGCGGATGGACAGGGGCGACAAATGAGCAGTTCTTC.

The rearrangement uses TRBV15 and TRBJ2-2; 9 bases are shared with TRBD2. V lost 0 bases to trimming and J lost 6 bases; unmatched junction nucleotides: 11. Germline CDR1 reads LNHNV; CDR2 reads YYDKDF (reference sequence). The CDR3 contains 18 residues. The CDR3 loop is CATSRDGPLAGIAGELFF. CDR3 nucleotides: TGTGCCACCAGCAGAGATGGCCCCCTAGCGGGGATTGCCGGGGAGCTGTTTTTT.

This sequence joins TRBV19 and TRBJ2-1; D uncertain. From germline, CDR1 is LNHDA and CDR2 SQIVND (reference sequence). This CDR3 spans 13 amino acids. Trimming removed 8 bases at V and 0 bases at J, with 8 bases between. In DNA form, the CDR3 reads TGTGCCAGTGGTTACACCTCCTACAATGAGCAGTTCTTC. Encoded protein: CASGYTSYNEQFF.

This rearrangement joins TRBV7-3 to TRBJ2-3, with 15 bases aligning to TRBD2. The J segment lost 1 base and the V segment lost 2 bases, leaving 16 bases of the junction unmatched. The CDR3 is 22 residues long. Germline values: CDR1 SGHTA, CDR2 FQGTGA. The CDR3 DNA reads as TGTGCCAGCAGCTTAGTTCCGGGACTAGCGGGAGGTCTCCTCTACGGCACAGATACGCAGTATTTT. Protein product: CASSLVPGLAGGLLYGTDTQYF.

The chain is built from TRBV7-2 and TRBJ1-4, with 7 nucleotides matching TRBD1. This CDR3 region has 15 residues. V gave up 2 bases and J gave up 8 bases; unmatched junction bases: 8. CDR1 is SGHTA, CDR2 FQGNSA, per germline. The CDR3 DNA reads TGTGCCAGCAGCTTAACAGACAGGGTGGGGGAAAAACTGTTTTTT. Translation: CASSLTDRVGEKLFF. Full variable domain (rest looked up from reference TRBV7-2 and TRBJ1-4): GAGVSQSPSNKVTEKGKDVELRCDPISGHTALYWYRQSLGQGLEFLIYFQGNSAPDKSGLPSDRFSAERTGGSVSTLTIQRTQQEDSAVYLCASSLTDRVGEKLFFGSGTQLSVL.

The chain couples TRBV28 to TRBJ1-2; 7 bases align to TRBD1. The germline V gene encodes CDR1 MDHEN and CDR2 SYDVKM. The CDR3 covers 14 residues. The ends lost 6 bases at V and 2 bases at J; junction bases unmatched: 6. The CDR3 spells CASRETGVNYGYTF. The CDR3 DNA reads as TGTGCCAGCAGAGAAACAGGGGTCAACTATGGCTACACCTTC.

V and J are TRBV2 and TRBJ2-3; D is uncertain. CDR3 length: 15 amino acids. V dropped 7 bases and J dropped 2 bases, with 16 bases sitting between them. CDR1 is SNHLY, CDR2 FYNNEI, per germline. The CDR3 is CASNLRSISTDTQYF. In nucleotides, the CDR3 is TGTGCCAGCAACTTACGATCTATATCCACAGATACGCAGTATTTT.

The chain joins TRBV29-1 to TRBJ2-2, with D maybe TRBD2 (6 bases). There are 12 residues in the CDR3. Per the germline V gene, CDR1 is SQVTM and CDR2 is ANQGSEA. V was shortened by 5 bases and J by 4 bases, with 8 bases between the two germline ends. The CDR3 sequence: CSVSGRTGELFF. In DNA, the CDR3 is TGCAGCGTTAGCGGGCGCACCGGGGAGCTGTTTTTT.

This clone was seen only a few times. The CDR3 coding sequence is TGTGCCAGCAGCCAGGGACAGGGGGCGGGTGGCTACACCTTC. Translation gives CASSQGQGAGGYTF. The chain employs TRBV4-2 and TRBJ1-2, with 12 bases matching TRBD1. The germline V gene encodes CDR1 LGHNA and CDR2 YNFKEQ. The ends lost 3 bases at V and 7 bases at J; junction bases unmatched: 3. The CDR3 covers 14 residues.

The chain is built from TRBV19 and TRBJ1-1; 7 nucleotides line up with TRBD1. The CDR3 is made up of 13 amino acids. Per germline, CDR1 LNHDA and CDR2 SQIVND (reference sequence). Trimming at V came to 9 bases and at J to 4 bases, leaving 8 bases not matched to a gene. CDR3 coding DNA: TGTGCCAGCGCGCTTCAGGGGGGCACTGAAGCTTTCTTT. Amino acid sequence: CASALQGGTEAFF.

The chain is built from TRBV27 and TRBJ2-7, with 8 nucleotides matching TRBD2. Germline lookup yields CDR1 MNHEY and CDR2 SMNVEV (reference sequence). CDR3 length: 15 residues. V lost 5 bases and J lost 3; bases outside the gene matches: 9. CDR3 amino acids: CASSLLAGLFYEQYF. The CDR3 DNA is TGTGCCAGCAGTCTCTTAGCGGGACTGTTCTACGAGCAGTACTTC.

The rearrangement joins TRBV13 to TRBJ2-3, with a possible D match to TRBD1 (5 bases). Germline assignment: CDR1 PRHDT and CDR2 FYEKMQ (reference sequence). The CDR3 has 13 amino acids. Deletions cut 8 bases from V and 4 bases from J, with 13 bases between. CDR3 coding DNA: TGTGCCAGCGCCTCAGGGTACGCAGATACGCAGTATTTT. It codes for CASASGYADTQYF.

The CDR3 DNA reads TGCGCCAGCAGCGGGTCCGGGACACTCTCCTACGAGCAGTACTTC. Translated, it gives CASSGSGTLSYEQYF. The V call is TRBV5-1, the J call TRBJ2-7; maybe TRBD1 (6 bases). The CDR3 consists of 15 residues. Germline V lookup: CDR1 SGHRS, CDR2 YFSETQ. V lost 4 bases and J 0 bases, leaving 14 bases between the germline ends.

This chain joins TRBV28 and TRBJ2-7, with a tentative D call TRBD2 (5 bases). The CDR3 runs 12 residues. CDR1 is MDHEN and CDR2 is SYDVKM in the germline V gene. V lost 7 bases, J lost 4 bases, and 11 bases lay in between. CDR3 coding DNA: TGTGCCAGCACCGACCGGGGTTACGAGCAGTACTTC. This sequence encodes CASTDRGYEQYF.

The gene calls are TRBV11-2 and TRBJ2-3; 9 nucleotides match TRBD2. The junction had 14 bases not matched to a gene; V was cut back by 4 bases and J by 6 bases. The germline V gene encodes CDR1 SGHAT and CDR2 FQNNGV. This CDR3 region has 17 residues. Here the CDR3 DNA reads TGTGCCAGCAGCTCTTTCCCGGGCGGGAGGGCCCAGGATACGCAGTATTTT. Translation: CASSSFPGGRAQDTQYF.

This chain joins TRBV19 and TRBJ2-1; 11 nucleotides line up with TRBD2. Trimming at V came to 1 base and at J to 4 bases, leaving 9 bases not matched to a gene. Germline V gene sequence: CDR1 LNHDA, CDR2 SQIVND (reference sequence). The length of the CDR3 is 18 residues. The CDR3 DNA reads as TGTGCCAGTAGTATAGGAGGGCTAGCGGGAGGTTGGTACAATGAGCAGTTCTTC. Residues: CASSIGGLAGGWYNEQFF.

This chain links TRBV5-4 with TRBJ1-2; D possibly corresponds to TRBD1 (6 bases). This CDR3 spans 15 amino acids. The germline gives CDR1 SGHNT, CDR2 YYREEE (reference sequence). V lost 0 bases, J lost 5 bases, and 14 bases lay in between. CDR3: CASSLVAGAHYGYTF. In nucleotides, the CDR3 is TGTGCCAGCAGCTTGGTGGCAGGGGCACATTATGGCTACACCTTC.

The chain combines TRBV1 with TRBJ2-3; TRBD2, the table's D call, was not compared with the DNA. TRBV1 constitutes a pseudogene. This CDR3 is built from 17 residues. The DNA of the CDR3 is TGCACCAGCAGCTATGGTCTAGCGGGGGATAGCACAGATACGCAGTATTTT. This sequence encodes CTSSYGLAGDSTDTQYF.

This clone was counted a few times. The genes are TRBV7-2 and TRBJ2-2, with 9 bases aligning to TRBD1. CDR1 SGHTA and CDR2 FQGNSA come from the germline V gene. This CDR3 is built from 16 residues. Trimming took 5 bases from V and 4 from J; bases not matched to a gene: 8. The CDR3 protein is CASSPDRGGGTGELFF. The CDR3 nucleotides read TGTGCCAGCAGCCCCGACAGGGGGGGAGGCACCGGGGAGCTGTTTTTT.

By share of the sample, this clone is medium-sized. The rearrangement uses TRBV4-2 and TRBJ1-2; tentative D call: TRBD1 (5 bases). This CDR3 has 15 amino acids. Germline lookup yields CDR1 LGHNA and CDR2 YNFKEQ. Deletions cut 0 bases from V and 2 bases from J, with 10 bases between. CDR3 coding DNA: TGTGCCAGCAGCCAAGATTATCAGGGCAACTATGGCTACACCTTC. Translating it yields CASSQDYQGNYGYTF.

The chain joins TRBV13 to TRBJ2-7; TRBD2 matches at 11 bases. V dropped 2 bases and J dropped 6; count of bases not matched to a gene: 9. Germline V CDR1 and CDR2: PRHDT, FYEKMQ (reference sequence). The CDR3 runs to 16 residues. CDR3 residues: CASSLTSGSRPPEQYF. Written as DNA, the CDR3 is TGTGCCAGCAGCTTAACTAGCGGGAGTAGGCCGCCCGAGCAGTACTTC.